This record covers a single T cell receptor (beta chain). This specimen comes from a study of blood T cell repertoires in COVID-19. Study information: The United States, Italy and Spain were the sources of the acute and convalescent COVID-19 samples. Sample material is recorded as cDNA or gDNA derived from T cells, B-cell-depleted T cells, or PBMCs.

The CDR3 has 14 amino acids. Trimming took 3 bases from V and 3 from J, leaving 10 bases between them. From germline, CDR1 is LNHDA and CDR2 SQIVND (reference sequence). Original methodology: Reference gene primer amplification in the assay estimated nucleated cell counts. Assay used: immunoSEQ multiplex PCR; TCRdb lists only in-frame clones, some missing. V and J calls and clone size come straight from that table; D and trimming were deduced from the DNA. The profile shows about 130,000 clones, roughly 90% of them singletons. J is TRBJ2-3 and V is TRBV19, with D possibly matching TRBD2 (6 bases). Sequenced sample: peripheral blood. This receptor was taken from a man aged 45-65 years with active or convalescent COVID-19. CDR3 nucleotide sequence: TGTGCCAGTAGTATTCCGGGGGTAACAGATACGCAGTATTTT. Translating gives CASSIPGVTDTQYF.